This note documents a single TCR beta chain sequence. Its antigen is undetermined. CDR1 ENHRY and CDR2 SYGVKD come from the germline V gene. There are 12 residues in the CDR3. V was pared by 4 bases and J by 4 bases, with 5 bases between. The table came from immunoSEQ multiplex PCR; TCRdb's copy has only in-frame clones and leaves some out. In the table there are over 50,000 clones, 90% of which are singletons. This specimen comes from a study of OX40 agonist ivuxolimab in advanced cancers. Study overall: The dose-escalation cohort was approximately 80% male, with a mean age of around 54 years, ranging about 20 to 79. Whole-study findings and limits: More expanded clones were seen, on average, in CD8+ T cells than in CD4+. Dose levels from 0.1 to 3.0 mg/kg saw CD4+ and CD8+ blood T cells expand clonally by week 6.

V and J are TRBV10-3 and TRBJ1-3, with D tentatively TRBD1 (5 bases). The material was CD4+ or CD8+ T cells sorted from blood, obtained in a trial of the OX40 agonist ivuxolimab. The sequence derives from an adult with an advanced solid tumor such as melanoma, head and neck, liver or kidney cancer. The CDR3 protein is CAISGGGNTIYF. The CDR3 nucleotides read TGTGCCATCAGTGGGGGGGGAAACACCATATATTTT.